Each of the 23 T cell receptor beta chains below was sequenced from the same sample in a study of blood T cell repertoires in COVID-19. Sequencing was performed with immunoSEQ multiplex PCR; in TCRdb, only in-frame clones are kept and a portion is missing. The data contain about 210,000 clones, 82% of them seen just once; the ten biggest clones take up 4.5% to 5.5%. Input material: peripheral blood. The source of these receptors is a woman aged 70-85 years with COVID-19, enrolled during active disease.

The chain recombines TRBV7-2 with TRBJ2-7; 13 positions agree with TRBD2. The CDR3 length is 16 residues. Germline-derived CDR1 and CDR2 are SGHTA and FQGNSA. V shed 1 base and J 4 bases; nucleotides not matched to a gene: 4. The CDR3 loop is CASSLGGTSGVYEQYF. Here the CDR3 DNA reads TGTGCCAGCAGCTTAGGAGGGACTAGCGGGGTGTACGAGCAGTACTTC.

V gene TRBV9 combines with J gene TRBJ1-2; 12 bases line up with TRBD1. This CDR3 is built from 16 residues. V shed 3 bases and J 8 bases; nucleotides not matched to a gene: 11. The germline CDR1 and CDR2 sequences are SGDLS and YYNGEE. CDR3 sequence: CASSDAGTGGPWGYTF. CDR3 nucleotides: TGTGCCAGCAGCGATGCCGGGACAGGGGGCCCGTGGGGCTACACCTTC.

The chain employs TRBV7-2 and TRBJ2-1, with TRBD2 identical over 13 bases. Germline lookup yields CDR1 SGHTA and CDR2 FQGNSA. CDR3 size: 16 residues. Trimming removed 5 bases from V and 4 bases from J; junction bases left unmatched: 5. The CDR3, as DNA: TGTGCCAGCAGCGGATGGACTAGCGGGAGTTACAATGAGCAGTTCTTC. Encoded protein: CASSGWTSGSYNEQFF.

J is TRBJ2-7 and V is TRBV7-2; TRBD2 matches at 8 bases. The CDR3 loop spans 14 amino acids. Trimming removed 1 base from V and 6 bases from J; junction bases left unmatched: 5. Germline V lookup: CDR1 SGHTA, CDR2 FQGNSA. The CDR3 DNA sequence: TGTGCCAGCAGCTTAGTGGCGGGAGGCCCCGAGCAGTACTTC. Protein: CASSLVAGGPEQYF. The full variable domain, rest sourced from reference TRBV7-2 and TRBJ2-7, is GAGVSQSPSNKVTEKGKDVELRCDPISGHTALYWYRQSLGQGLEFLIYFQGNSAPDKSGLPSDRFSAERTGGSVSTLTIQRTQQEDSAVYLCASSLVAGGPEQYFGPGTRLTVT.

This sequence joins TRBV6-5 and TRBJ1-3; D may be TRBD1 (5 bases). Trimming stripped 2 bases from V and 0 bases from J, with 11 bases between. This CDR3 has 16 residues. CDR1 and CDR2 (germline): MNHEY, SVGAGI. The CDR3: CASSYQAGYSGNTIYF. For the CDR3, the DNA is TGTGCCAGCAGTTACCAGGCAGGGTACTCTGGAAACACCATATATTTT.

This chain joins TRBV6-5 and TRBJ2-7, with 12 bases fitting TRBD2. The CDR3 consists of 14 residues. V shed 4 bases, J shed 5 bases, and the junction held 3 bases outside the gene matches. CDR1 and CDR2 from the germline V gene are MNHEY and SVGAGI. This CDR3 is CASSSRLAGDEQYF. In DNA form, the CDR3 reads TGTGCCAGCAGTTCCCGACTAGCGGGAGACGAGCAGTACTTC.

The chain links TRBV30 to TRBJ1-4; 9 bases map to TRBD1. Germline V gene data show CDR1 as GTSNPN and CDR2 as SVGIG (reference sequence). CDR3 size: 14 residues. The J segment lost 8 bases and the V segment lost 2 bases, leaving 6 bases of the junction unmatched. CDR3 sequence: CAWSSGQGYEKLFF. The CDR3 region has the DNA TGTGCCTGGAGTAGTGGACAGGGGTACGAAAAACTGTTTTTT. The complete variable domain, with remaining parts taken from reference TRBV30 and TRBJ1-4, reads SQTIHQWPATLVQPVGSPLSLECTVEGTSNPNLYWYRQAAGRGLQLLFYSVGIGQISSEVPQNLSASRPQDRQFILSSKKLLLSDSGFYLCAWSSGQGYEKLFFGSGTQLSVL.

The rearrangement joins TRBV9 to TRBJ2-3; D perhaps matches TRBD2 (5 bases). The CDR3 totals 14 residues. Trimming removed 0 bases from V and 4 bases from J, with 9 bases in between. Germline CDR1 is SGDLS and CDR2 is YYNGEE. The DNA of the CDR3 is TGTGCCAGCAGCGTAGGGCTAGCTGCAGATACGCAGTATTTT. Its protein product is CASSVGLAADTQYF.

J is TRBJ1-4 and V is TRBV28; D ambiguous. Trimming cost V 4 bases and J 7 bases, with 13 bases left between them. The CDR3 loop spans 14 amino acids. Germline loops: CDR1 MDHEN, CDR2 SYDVKM. This chain's CDR3 is CASSSGGKGEKLFF. The CDR3, as DNA: TGTGCCAGCAGTTCGGGAGGGAAGGGTGAAAAACTGTTTTTT.

This clone was seen just once. The chain joins TRBV7-8 to TRBJ1-1; TRBD1 agrees at 8 bases. This CDR3 has 18 residues. V was pared by 8 bases and J by 5 bases, with 22 bases of the junction left unmatched. The germline CDR1 and CDR2 sequences are SGHVS and FQNEAQ. CDR3 region: CASSDSSVRGRSATEAFF. The CDR3 bases are TGTGCCAGCTCCGATAGCTCCGTCAGGGGGCGTTCGGCGACTGAAGCTTTCTTT.

The V gene is TRBV10-3, the J gene TRBJ1-1, with D perhaps TRBD1 (6 bases). Per germline, CDR1 ENHRY and CDR2 SYGVKD. Trimming removed 7 bases from V and 1 base from J, with 16 bases in between. The CDR3 has 15 residues. CDR3 in amino acids: CAINSVDSGNTEAFF. The CDR3 DNA follows: TGTGCCATCAACTCGGTGGACAGCGGGAACACTGAAGCTTTCTTT.

The chain carries TRBV2 and TRBJ1-2; TRBD1 agrees at 7 bases. V gave up 7 bases and J gave up 0 bases; unmatched junction bases: 5. CDR3 size: 14 residues. The V gene's germline CDR1 is SNHLY and CDR2 FYNNEI. As DNA, the CDR3 is TGTGCCAGCATTAGGGACAGAGCTAACTATGGCTACACCTTC. This sequence encodes CASIRDRANYGYTF. Supplemented by reference TRBV2 and TRBJ1-2, the full variable domain reads EPEVTQTPSHQVTQMGQEVILRCVPISNHLYFYWYRQILGQKVEFLVSFYNNEISEKSEIFDDQFSVERPDGSNFTLKIRSTKLEDSAMYFCASIRDRANYGYTFGSGTRLTVV.

This clone was observed once. The chain employs TRBV29-1 and TRBJ1-1; D unresolved. This CDR3 has 14 residues. Per germline, CDR1 SQVTM and CDR2 ANQGSEA. V lost 6 bases and J lost 1, with 15 bases in between. The CDR3 is CSVSYRLRNTEAFF. CDR3 sequence (DNA): TGCAGCGTCAGCTATCGACTGCGGAACACTGAAGCTTTCTTT.

CDR3 nucleotide sequence: TGCGCCAGCAGCTTGGAACAGGGGGGTAATGGCTACACCTTC. This sequence encodes CASSLEQGGNGYTF. V and J are TRBV5-1 and TRBJ1-2; 8 bases are a match to TRBD1. The CDR3 covers 14 residues. V lost 0 bases and J lost 6; bases outside the gene matches: 4. The germline gives CDR1 SGHRS, CDR2 YFSETQ.

This chain joins TRBV4-2 and TRBJ1-6; 9 bases fit TRBD1. Germline V lookup: CDR1 LGHNA, CDR2 YNFKEQ. This CDR3 region has 17 residues. Trimming removed 0 bases from V and 9 bases from J; junction bases left unmatched: 9. The CDR3 spells CASSQEPGQGWISPLHF. CDR3 DNA sequence: TGTGCCAGCAGCCAAGAGCCGGGACAGGGTTGGATTTCACCCCTCCACTTT.

The J gene is TRBJ1-1, the V gene TRBV18; D gene uncertain. The CDR3 is made up of 17 amino acids. Germline V lookup: CDR1 KGHSH, CDR2 LQKENI. Trimming left V 4 bases short and J 7 bases short, with 25 bases between. This CDR3 reads CASSLAAGVRGDFEAFF. CDR3 coding DNA: TGTGCCAGCTCACTGGCCGCTGGAGTACGCGGGGATTTTGAAGCTTTCTTT.

This clone was counted a few times. The chain carries TRBV7-9 and TRBJ1-5; 10 nucleotides line up with TRBD1. CDR3 size: 15 residues. Looked up from germline, CDR1 is SEHNR and CDR2 is FQNEAQ (reference sequence). With V trimmed by 3 bases and J by 6 bases, 5 bases remained unmatched. The DNA of the CDR3 is TGTGCCAGCAGCTTGACAGGGGGCTATCCTCAGCCCCAGCATTTT. Its protein product is CASSLTGGYPQPQHF.

The rearrangement uses TRBV19 and TRBJ2-6; 8 bases agree with TRBD1. After removal of 7 bases from V and 3 bases from J, the junction contained 5 bases not matched to a gene. The V gene's germline CDR1 is LNHDA and CDR2 SQIVND (reference sequence). The CDR3 sequence is 15 residues long. CDR3 DNA sequence: TGTGCCAGTACCCGACAGGGGTATGGGGCCAACGTCCTGACTTTC. The encoded protein is CASTRQGYGANVLTF. Full variable domain (missing parts from reference TRBV19 and TRBJ2-6): DGGITQSPKYLFRKEGQNVTLSCEQNLNHDAMYWYRQDPGQGLRLIYYSQIVNDFQKGDIAEGYSVSREKKESFPLTVTSAQKNPTAFYLCASTRQGYGANVLTFGAGSRLTVL.

The rearrangement uses TRBV7-3 and TRBJ2-5; TRBD1 agrees at 8 bases. Germline lookup yields CDR1 SGHTA and CDR2 FQGTGA. This CDR3 is built from 15 residues. The ends lost 5 bases at V and 2 bases at J; junction bases unmatched: 7. The CDR3 DNA is TGTGCCAGCAGCACCGGACAGGGTAGGCAAGAGACCCAGTACTTC. Protein sequence: CASSTGQGRQETQYF.

The V and J genes are TRBV7-8 and TRBJ1-1, with D unresolved. The CDR3 runs 13 residues. V was trimmed by 5 bases and J by 2 bases, leaving 9 bases between them. Germline V gene lookup returns CDR1 SGHVS and CDR2 FQNEAQ. CDR3 nucleotide sequence: TGTGCCAGCAGCCTACAGCCTAACACTGAAGCTTTCTTT. Translation gives CASSLQPNTEAFF.

The V call is TRBV19, the J call TRBJ2-7, with 10 nucleotides matching TRBD2. V shed 6 bases, J shed 3 bases, and the junction held 11 bases outside the gene matches. The V gene's germline CDR1 is LNHDA and CDR2 SQIVND (reference sequence). This CDR3 region has 16 residues. In DNA, the CDR3 is TGTGCCAGTAGCCATCAGTCCTCTAGCGGGAGCTACGAGCAGTACTTC. Amino acid sequence: CASSHQSSSGSYEQYF.

This chain joins TRBV15 and TRBJ2-7; 7 bases are a match to TRBD1. Trimming at V came to 8 bases and at J to 3 bases, leaving 13 bases not matched to a gene. The germline CDR1 and CDR2 sequences are LNHNV and YYDKDF (reference sequence). The CDR3 runs to 15 residues. The CDR3 reads CATQRTGTADYEQYF. In DNA form, the CDR3 reads TGTGCCACCCAGCGGACCGGGACAGCCGACTACGAGCAGTACTTC.

The gene calls are TRBV5-1 and TRBJ2-2; perhaps TRBD2 as D (6 bases). Trimming took off 3 bases at V and 3 bases at J, with 15 bases between the two ends. Germline CDR1 reads SGHRS; CDR2 reads YFSETQ. The CDR3 has 16 amino acids. The CDR3 region has the DNA TGCGCCAGCAGCTGGAGTGGTAGCGGTTACACCGGGGAGCTGTTTTTT. As protein: CASSWSGSGYTGELFF.